This TCR beta chain was sequenced during a study of T-cell reconstitution after alpha-beta-depleted transplantation in children. Preparing the TCRbeta library involved the use of unique molecular identifiers. TCRdb called the PCR reads again in MiXCR, with one record for every CDR3 protein. The sample has approximately 350,000 distinct CDR3 sequences; 13% are singletons. Ten or more counts support this clonotype. Trimming took off 3 bases at V and 6 bases at J, with 14 bases between the two ends. CDR3 length: 14 amino acids. This clonotype was obtained from a human donor who donated a stem cell graft to a child with Fanconi anemia. Sequencing was performed on PBMCs, taken from the stem cell graft. The chain uses TRBV12-3 or TRBV12-4 and TRBJ1-2; no firm D call. The CDR3 region has the DNA TGTGCCAGCAGTTTTAAGAACAAGGCTAATGGCTACACCTTC. Its translation is CASSFKNKANGYTF.